A single TCR beta chain is shown here with its context. Its target is not known. The CDR3 sequence is 13 residues long. Germline CDR1 reads MDHEN; CDR2 reads SYDVKM. Trimming stripped 8 bases from V and 11 bases from J, with 21 bases between. The people who gave samples were healthy Caucasians from Russia, aged roughly 6 to 95. Alongside a J-beta primer mix, a sample-barcoded 5' primer served in a second PCR lasting about 7 to 12 cycles. From the 5' RACE reads, TCRdb called clonotypes with MiXCR, one entry per CDR3 protein. Of almost 800,000 distinct CDR3 sequences listed, about 62% were seen once; the top ten hold approximately 23%. The sample is drawn from a study of blood T cells in healthy people across ages. Study observations and caveats: Estimated diversity, derived from one million T cells, was regarded as an underestimate.

This TCR was sampled from a young man in good health. The V and J genes are TRBV28 and TRBJ2-5; D gene unclear. Sequencing was performed on blood. The CDR3 spells CASGIVQDPRQYF. CDR3 coding DNA: TGTGCCAGCGGAATCGTTCAGGACCCAAGACAGTACTTC.